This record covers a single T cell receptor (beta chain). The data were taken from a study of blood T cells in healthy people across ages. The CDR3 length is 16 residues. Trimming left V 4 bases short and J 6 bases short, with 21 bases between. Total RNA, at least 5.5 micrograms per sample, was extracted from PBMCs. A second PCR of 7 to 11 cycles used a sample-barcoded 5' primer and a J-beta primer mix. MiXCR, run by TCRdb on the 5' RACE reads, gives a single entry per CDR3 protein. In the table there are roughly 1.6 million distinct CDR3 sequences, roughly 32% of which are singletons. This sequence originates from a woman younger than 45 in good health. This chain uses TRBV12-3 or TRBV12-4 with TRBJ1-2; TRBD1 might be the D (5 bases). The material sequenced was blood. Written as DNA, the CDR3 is TGTGCCAGCAGTTCCACCCGGGGGGGGAACGGAAATGGCTACACCTTC. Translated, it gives CASSSTRGGNGNGYTF.